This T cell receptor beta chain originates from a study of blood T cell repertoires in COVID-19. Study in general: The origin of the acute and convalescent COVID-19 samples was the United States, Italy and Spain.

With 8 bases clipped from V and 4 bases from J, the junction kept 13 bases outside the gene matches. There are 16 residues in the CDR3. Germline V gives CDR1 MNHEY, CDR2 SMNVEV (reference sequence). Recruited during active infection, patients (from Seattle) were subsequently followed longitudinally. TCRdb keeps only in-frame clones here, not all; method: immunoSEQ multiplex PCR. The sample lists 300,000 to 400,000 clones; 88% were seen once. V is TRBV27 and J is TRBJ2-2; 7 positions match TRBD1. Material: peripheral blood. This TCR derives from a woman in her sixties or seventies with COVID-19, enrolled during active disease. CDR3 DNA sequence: TGTGCCAGCGGACAAAGGGACAGAAAAACCACCGGGGAGCTGTTTTTT. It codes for CASGQRDRKTTGELFF.